The 27 T cell receptor beta chains in this list originate from one sample, sequenced in a study of CD8 T cells in ankylosing spondylitis. General observations from the study: Seemingly distinctive of ankylosing spondylitis blood was a TCR beta motif formed by eight highly homologous variants.

For these receptors, no antigen is known. From the 5' RACE reads, TCRdb called clonotypes with MiXCR, one entry per CDR3 protein. This table holds some 240,000 distinct CDR3 sequences, 7% to 8% found once. Source material: blood, either unsorted or a sorted T cell fraction (not recorded which). The receptors were gathered from a male donor with ankylosing spondylitis.

The chain combines TRBV9 with TRBJ2-3; 11 nucleotides agree with TRBD2. CDR1 and CDR2 from the germline V gene are SGDLS and YYNGEE. With V trimmed by 4 bases and J by 2 bases, 6 bases remained unmatched. The CDR3 sequence is 16 residues long. The CDR3 loop reads CASSTKGLAVTDTQYF. The DNA of the CDR3 is TGTGCCAGCAGCACCAAGGGACTAGCGGTCACAGATACGCAGTATTTT. Together with reference TRBV9 and TRBJ2-3, the CDR3 gives the full variable domain: DSGVTQTPKHLITATGQRVTLRCSPRSGDLSVYWYQQSLDQGLQFLIQYYNGEERAKGNILERFSAQQFPDLHSELNLSSLELGDSALYFCASSTKGLAVTDTQYFGPGTRLTVL.

This clonotype was observed many times. The chain links TRBV2 to TRBJ2-2; D is ambiguous. V was clipped by 9 bases and J by 0 bases, with 11 bases between them. The CDR3 length is 14 residues. CDR1 SNHLY and CDR2 FYNNEI come from the germline V gene. CDR3 in DNA: TGTGCCAGTGCCGGGCTCTCGAACACCGGGGAGCTGTTTTTT. The encoded protein is CASAGLSNTGELFF.

This clonotype came up a few times. The rearrangement uses TRBV5-1 and TRBJ2-1; unclear D gene. Trimming cost V 0 bases and J 5 bases, with 15 bases left between them. The V gene's germline CDR1 is SGHRS and CDR2 YFSETQ. The CDR3 is 16 residues long. CDR3 nucleotides: TGCGCCAGCAGCTTGGCCGTGGGCTTTCTGAACAATGAGCAGTTCTTC. Translation: CASSLAVGFLNNEQFF.

With regard to this clonotype: This could be a read error, since a much larger clone is one nucleotide away. The genes are TRBV9 and TRBJ1-5; the D is unclear. The V gene's germline CDR1 is SGDLS and CDR2 YYNGEE. The CDR3 has 13 amino acids. DNA for the CDR3: TGTGCCAGCAGCGTAGGGGTGATTCAGCCCCATCATTTT. Protein: CASSVGVIQPHHF.

The chain combines TRBV5-6 with TRBJ2-2; D unresolved. Germline CDR1 reads SGHDT; CDR2 reads YYEEEE. V was trimmed by 1 base and J by 5 bases, leaving 15 bases between them. The CDR3 loop spans 16 amino acids. The CDR3 DNA reads as TGTGCCAGCAGCTTGAGGCCTACAACCGGGACCGGGGAGCTGTTTTTT. It encodes CASSLRPTTGTGELFF.

This clonotype was found many times. Written as DNA, the CDR3 is TGTGCCAGCACAACAAGAGGGACCTATCAGCCCCAGCATTTT. Translated: CASTTRGTYQPQHF. This chain joins TRBV6-1 and TRBJ1-5; a weak D match, TRBD1 (5 bases). V dropped 7 bases and J dropped 5 bases, with 15 bases sitting between them. There are 14 residues in the CDR3. CDR1 is MNHNS and CDR2 is SASEGT in the germline V gene.

V is TRBV20-1 and J is TRBJ2-5, with a tentative D call TRBD2 (5 bases). The CDR3 sequence is 13 residues long. Germline V CDR1 and CDR2: DFQATT, SNEGSKA (reference sequence). The germline V and J ends were trimmed by 3 bases and 5 bases, with 13 bases remaining between them. The CDR3 bases are TGCAGTGCTAGGAGGCTAGCTGAGGAGACCCAGTACTTC. Translated, it gives CSARRLAEETQYF.

J is TRBJ2-3 and V is TRBV20-1, with a possible D match to TRBD1 (5 bases). Trimming shortened V by 0 bases and J by 0 bases, and 10 bases separated the two germline ends. Germline loops: CDR1 DFQATT, CDR2 SNEGSKA (reference sequence). The CDR3 consists of 15 residues. CDR3 DNA: TGCAGTGCTAGAGATATGAGACAGAGCACAGATACGCAGTATTTT. Its protein is CSARDMRQSTDTQYF.

The chain uses TRBV30 and TRBJ2-7; D may be TRBD2 (7 bases). Trimming removed 2 bases at V and 6 bases at J, with 17 bases between. The CDR3 runs to 14 residues. The V gene's germline CDR1 is GTSNPN and CDR2 SVGIG (reference sequence). CDR3 sequence reads: CAWSSGAGAREQYF. CDR3 bases: TGTGCCTGGAGTTCAGGGGCGGGAGCCCGCGAGCAGTACTTC.

This clonotype was seen many times. The chain has TRBV9 and TRBJ2-1; weak D call: TRBD1 (5 bases). The CDR3 has 17 amino acids. CDR1 SGDLS and CDR2 YYNGEE come from the germline V gene. V was cut by 4 bases and J by 6 bases, with 23 bases left in between. CDR3 nucleotide sequence: TGTGCCAGCAGCTTAGTTCCCCCGGGCCCAAGGGGCAATGAGCAGTTCTTC. Encoded protein: CASSLVPPGPRGNEQFF.

The chain recombines TRBV27 with TRBJ2-3, with unresolved D. V gave up 7 bases and J gave up 0 bases, with 8 bases separating them. This CDR3 has 13 amino acids. The germline V gene has CDR1 MNHEY and CDR2 SMNVEV (reference sequence). The CDR3 bases are TGTGCCAGCACCGCGCTTAGCACAGATACGCAGTATTTT. Amino acids: CASTALSTDTQYF.

The sample holds a few counts of this clonotype. V usage is TRBV10-3 and J usage is TRBJ1-5; TRBD1 matches at 7 bases. With 9 bases clipped from V and 2 bases from J, the junction kept 4 bases outside the gene matches. Germline CDR1 ENHRY, CDR2 SYGVKD. The CDR3 loop spans 13 amino acids. The CDR3 sequence: CAIKGAGNQPQHF. The CDR3, as DNA: TGTGCCATTAAGGGGGCTGGCAATCAGCCCCAGCATTTT.

By proportion, this clonotype is medium-sized. The chain recombines TRBV5-5 with TRBJ2-7; TRBD2 might be the D (5 bases). The CDR3 totals 15 residues. Germline-derived CDR1 and CDR2 are SGHKS and YYEKEE (reference sequence). Trimming took 2 bases from V and 4 from J, leaving 16 bases between them. The chain's CDR3 is CASSFFAAGTYEQYF. CDR3 in DNA: TGTGCCAGCAGCTTTTTCGCCGCGGGCACATACGAGCAGTACTTC.

This clonotype came up many times. The rearrangement links TRBV12-3 or TRBV12-4 to TRBJ2-1; D is undetermined. Trimming cost V 5 bases and J 7 bases, with 15 bases left between them. This CDR3 contains 14 residues. DNA for the CDR3: TGTGCCAGCAGTCTTAGACCCGGCTGGAATGAGCAGTTCTTC. Protein product: CASSLRPGWNEQFF.

This clonotype occurred many times. At one boundary the junction diverges from the germline segment, which might be a read error. The V gene is TRBV7-9, the J gene TRBJ2-5; D unclear. Germline CDR1 is SEHNR and CDR2 is FQNEAQ (reference sequence). CDR3 length: 16 residues. CDR3 nucleotides: TGTGCCAGCACCTTAATCCCCCCGGCGGACCAAGAGACCCAGTACTTC. Its translation is CASTLIPPADQETQYF.

This clonotype was counted ten times or more. The chain couples TRBV9 to TRBJ2-1, with D perhaps assigned TRBD1 or TRBD2 (5 bases each). The CDR3 runs to 14 residues. From germline, CDR1 is SGDLS and CDR2 YYNGEE. V shed 0 bases and J shed 5 bases, with 9 bases lying between them. CDR3 residues: CASSVDGTHNEQFF. The CDR3 DNA reads as TGTGCCAGCAGCGTAGACGGGACCCACAATGAGCAGTTCTTC.

This clonotype was found many times. The chain couples TRBV7-9 to TRBJ2-3, with 8 bases that match TRBD1. V was clipped by 5 bases and J by 1 base; unmatched bases: 8. Germline V lookup: CDR1 SEHNR, CDR2 FQNEAQ (reference sequence). This CDR3 region has 16 residues. CDR3 protein: CASSLVRGQGTDTQYF. CDR3 bases: TGTGCCAGCAGCCTAGTACGGGGACAGGGCACAGATACGCAGTATTTT.

This clonotype has more than one count but fewer than ten. V is TRBV5-1 and J is TRBJ1-1; D gene unclear. CDR3 length: 13 amino acids. Trimming shortened V by 4 bases and J by 7 bases, and 14 bases separated the two germline ends. Germline CDR1 reads SGHRS; CDR2 reads YFSETQ. The CDR3 protein is CASSMVTAHEAFF. In DNA form, the CDR3 reads TGCGCCAGCAGCATGGTAACTGCTCATGAAGCTTTCTTT.

This clonotype was seen repeatedly, ten times or more. V gene TRBV12-3 or TRBV12-4 combines with J gene TRBJ2-1; D is tentatively TRBD1 or TRBD2 (5 bases each). The V and J ends lost 3 bases and 7 bases respectively, with 19 bases between them. The CDR3 extends over 16 amino acids. The CDR3 nucleotides are TGTGCCAGCAGTTTGTCTGGGCTAGCTGGGGGAAATGAGCAGTTCTTC. Its protein is CASSLSGLAGGNEQFF.

This clonotype came up many times. The gene calls are TRBV25-1 and TRBJ1-1; the D gene is possibly TRBD1 (5 bases). This CDR3 region has 13 residues. The germline V and J ends were trimmed by 6 bases and 0 bases, with 8 bases remaining between them. The germline CDR1 and CDR2 sequences are MGHDK and SYGVNS. The DNA of the CDR3 is TGTGCCAGCAGGGAGGGGTTGAACACTGAAGCTTTCTTT. Translating it yields CASREGLNTEAFF. Variable domain in full (rest from reference TRBV25-1 and TRBJ1-1): EADIYQTPRYLVIGTGKKITLECSQTMGHDKMYWYQQDPGMELHLIHYSYGVNSTEKGDLSSESTVSRIRTEHFPLTLESARPSHTSQYLCASREGLNTEAFFGQGTRLTVV.

This clonotype was observed a few times. V usage is TRBV13 and J usage is TRBJ2-2; the D is unclear. This CDR3 has 12 amino acids. The germline V and J ends were trimmed by 5 bases and 5 bases, with 6 bases remaining between them. The V gene's germline CDR1 is PRHDT and CDR2 FYEKMQ (reference sequence). The CDR3 is CASSSKTGELFF. Written as DNA, the CDR3 is TGTGCCAGCAGCAGTAAAACCGGGGAGCTGTTTTTT. Looking up the rest from reference TRBV13 and TRBJ2-2 gives the full variable domain: AAGVIQSPRHLIKEKRETATLKCYPIPRHDTVYWYQQGPGQDPQFLISFYEKMQSDKGSIPDRFSAQQFSDYHSELNMSSLELGDSALYFCASSSKTGELFFGEGSRLTVL.

This clonotype has more than one count but fewer than ten. This chain uses TRBV5-5 with TRBJ1-3; no clear D. V lost 4 bases and J lost 0, with 11 bases in between. The CDR3 sequence is 15 residues long. The germline gives CDR1 SGHKS, CDR2 YYEKEE (reference sequence). The chain's CDR3 is CASSPDASSGNTIYF. In nucleotides, the CDR3 is TGTGCCAGCAGCCCGGACGCGAGCTCTGGAAACACCATATATTTT.

The sample holds many counts of this clonotype. This chain uses TRBV7-6 with TRBJ2-7; D unresolved. There are 13 residues in the CDR3. Germline CDR1 is SGHVS and CDR2 is FNYEAQ. Trimming took 0 bases from V and 4 from J, leaving 7 bases between them. CDR3 bases: TGTGCCAGCAGCTTAGCTCACAAATACGAGCAGTACTTC. This gives the protein CASSLAHKYEQYF.

The sample holds many counts of this clonotype. The J gene is TRBJ2-2, the V gene TRBV28; TRBD2 matches at 7 bases. This CDR3 is built from 15 residues. The germline CDR1 and CDR2 sequences are MDHEN and SYDVKM. Trimming cost V 5 bases and J 0 bases; bases outside gene matches: 3. DNA of the CDR3: TGTGCCAGCAGTGTCCGGGGGGCGAACACCGGGGAGCTGTTTTTT. It is translated as CASSVRGANTGELFF.

In this sample, this clonotype turned up many times. V and J are TRBV7-9 and TRBJ1-5; D unclear. This CDR3 has 11 amino acids. The V end lost 4 bases, the J end lost 9 bases, and 7 bases lay between the germline ends. The germline gives CDR1 SEHNR, CDR2 FQNEAQ (reference sequence). Here the CDR3 reads CASSSIGPQHF. As DNA, the CDR3 is TGTGCCAGCAGCTCTATCGGGCCCCAGCATTTT.

Many counts were recorded for this clonotype. The J gene is TRBJ2-5, the V gene TRBV12-3 or TRBV12-4; possibly TRBD1 for D (5 bases). This CDR3 spans 15 amino acids. Trimming removed 5 bases at V and 0 bases at J, with 13 bases between. The CDR3 is CASSAQVSDQETQYF. The CDR3 region has the DNA TGTGCCAGCAGTGCACAGGTTTCGGACCAAGAGACCCAGTACTTC.

This clonotype was detected ten times or more. The chain couples TRBV7-9 to TRBJ1-1; D gene unclear. Germline V CDR1 and CDR2: SEHNR, FQNEAQ (reference sequence). The CDR3 spans 13 residues. Trimming took off 5 bases at V and 6 bases at J, with 13 bases between the two ends. The CDR3 is CASSPSGGPEAFF. In DNA, the CDR3 is TGTGCCAGCAGCCCCTCCGGCGGGCCTGAAGCTTTCTTT.